A single sample is the source of the 24 T cell receptor beta chains below, sequenced in a study of cytomegalovirus exposure and HLA in healthy donors. Primers for the PCR totalled 60 Vbeta and 13 Jbeta. Method: immunoSEQ multiplex PCR; TCRdb's copy keeps in-frame clones and lacks some. The sample records approximately 100,000 clones, approximately 80% being singletons. The sequencing sample was made of PBMCs. These receptors were collected from a woman aged 18 to 35 in good health and CMV-seronegative.

The V and J genes are TRBV7-2 and TRBJ2-1; TRBD2 matches 12 bases. Germline V gene lookup returns CDR1 SGHTA and CDR2 FQGNSA. V gave up 3 bases and J gave up 5 bases; unmatched junction bases: 8. The CDR3 has 17 amino acids. This CDR3 is CASSLFLAGGIDNEQFF. For the CDR3, the DNA is TGTGCCAGCAGCTTGTTCCTAGCGGGAGGGATAGACAATGAGCAGTTCTTC. Looking up the rest from reference TRBV7-2 and TRBJ2-1 gives the full variable domain: GAGVSQSPSNKVTEKGKDVELRCDPISGHTALYWYRQSLGQGLEFLIYFQGNSAPDKSGLPSDRFSAERTGGSVSTLTIQRTQQEDSAVYLCASSLFLAGGIDNEQFFGPGTRLTVL.

The genes are TRBV28 and TRBJ2-4; D remains unclear. The CDR3 is made up of 16 amino acids. With 2 bases removed from V and 5 bases from J, the gap between germline ends came to 16 bases. Germline CDR1 is MDHEN and CDR2 is SYDVKM. The CDR3 bases are TGTGCCAGCAGTTTAGTGGGCTTTGGGCAAGAAAACATTCAGTACTTC. It translates to CASSLVGFGQENIQYF. The complete variable domain, with remaining parts taken from reference TRBV28 and TRBJ2-4, reads DVKVTQSSRYLVKRTGEKVFLECVQDMDHENMFWYRQDPGLGLRLIYFSYDVKMKEKGDIPEGYSVSREKKERFSLILESASTNQTSMYLCASSLVGFGQENIQYFGAGTRLSVL.

The chain couples TRBV5-4 to TRBJ2-1, with 9 bases identical to TRBD2. The CDR3 runs 15 residues. Germline lookup yields CDR1 SGHNT and CDR2 YYREEE (reference sequence). The V and J ends lost 4 bases and 8 bases, in that order; junction bases with no gene match: 10. The CDR3 nucleotides are TGTGCCAGCAGCACCGGGACTAGCTCTTCGGATGAGCAGTTCTTC. Translating gives CASSTGTSSSDEQFF.

The chain combines TRBV27 with TRBJ1-2, with unresolved D. Per the germline V gene, CDR1 is MNHEY and CDR2 is SMNVEV (reference sequence). Between the trimmed V and J ends, which lost 0 bases and 4 bases, there was a span of 9 bases. The CDR3 consists of 14 residues. CDR3 DNA sequence: TGTGCCAGCAGTTTATCGGGCAGCCGCTATGGCTACACCTTC. As protein: CASSLSGSRYGYTF.

The CDR3 DNA follows: TGCGCCAGCAGCCAATGGACAGGGGGGGCCAACGTCCTGACTTTC. It translates to CASSQWTGGANVLTF. The chain employs TRBV4-3 and TRBJ2-6, with TRBD1 identical over 8 bases. The V segment lost 2 bases and the J segment 4 bases; nucleotides outside the gene matches: 1. The length of the CDR3 is 15 residues. Germline-derived CDR1 and CDR2 are LGHNA and YSLEER.

The genes are TRBV18 and TRBJ2-7; 9 bases fit TRBD2. Germline CDR1 KGHSH, CDR2 LQKENI. Unmatched junction bases numbered 7, after V lost 4 bases and J lost 0 bases. The CDR3 runs to 16 residues. CDR3 nucleotides: TGTGCCAGCTCACACCCTTTTAGCGGGAGCTCCTACGAGCAGTACTTC. Translating gives CASSHPFSGSSYEQYF.

The chain recombines TRBV29-1 with TRBJ2-2; TRBD1 might be the D (6 bases). CDR1 and CDR2 from the germline V gene are SQVTM and ANQGSEA. V lost 6 bases, J lost 7 bases, and 12 bases lay in between. The CDR3 spans 12 residues. For the CDR3, the DNA is TGCAGCGTAAACAGGGAAGGCGGGGAGCTGTTTTTT. Residues: CSVNREGGELFF.

The chain employs TRBV4-3 and TRBJ2-1; TRBD1 matches 9 bases. The CDR3 is made up of 16 amino acids. J gave up 3 bases and V 0 bases, and 3 bases lay outside the gene matches. In germline, CDR1 is LGHNA, CDR2 YSLEER. The CDR3 is CASSQEGTGSYNEQFF. As DNA, the CDR3 is TGCGCCAGCAGCCAAGAGGGGACAGGGAGCTACAATGAGCAGTTCTTC.

Concerning this clone itself: At one end the junction does not follow the germline gene, possibly because of a read error. Other DNA sequences in this sample translate to the same CDR3. V gene TRBV7-2 combines with J gene TRBJ2-5, with a possible D match to TRBD1 (5 bases). CDR1 is SGHTA and CDR2 is FQGNSA in the germline V gene. This CDR3 has 14 amino acids. The CDR3 DNA reads as TGTGCCAGCAGCTTACAGGGAATTGAAGAGACCCAATACTTC. Translated, it gives CASSLQGIEETQYF.

This clone came up once. This rearrangement joins TRBV18 to TRBJ1-5; possibly TRBD1 for D (5 bases). The germline gives CDR1 KGHSH, CDR2 LQKENI. The CDR3 loop spans 17 amino acids. The ends were cut back, 1 base at V and 0 bases at J, with 13 bases in the middle. CDR3 residues: CASSPRRETYSNQPQHF. CDR3 in DNA: TGTGCCAGCTCACCACGCAGGGAAACTTATAGCAATCAGCCCCAGCATTTT. Together with reference TRBV18 and TRBJ1-5, the CDR3 gives the full variable domain: NAGVMQNPRHLVRRRGQEARLRCSPMKGHSHVYWYRQLPEEGLKFMVYLQKENIIDESGMPKERFSAEFPKEGPSILRIQQVVRGDSAAYFCASSPRRETYSNQPQHFGDGTRLSIL.

This sequence joins TRBV18 and TRBJ2-5; 7 positions agree with TRBD2. Per the germline V gene, CDR1 is KGHSH and CDR2 is LQKENI. This CDR3 spans 16 amino acids. V shed 3 bases and J 4 bases; nucleotides not matched to a gene: 11. Here the CDR3 DNA reads TGTGCCAGCTCACCTTGGACTCGCGGGAGCGCAGAGACCCAGTACTTC. Translation gives CASSPWTRGSAETQYF.

This chain joins TRBV19 and TRBJ1-2; D is perhaps TRBD1 (5 bases). The germline gives CDR1 LNHDA, CDR2 SQIVND (reference sequence). V was clipped by 8 bases and J by 8 bases, with 24 bases between them. The CDR3 covers 15 residues. The CDR3 is CASQNQPQQVFGYTF. DNA of the CDR3: TGTGCCAGTCAAAACCAGCCCCAACAGGTCTTCGGCTACACCTTC.

The chain carries TRBV5-1 and TRBJ1-2, with 9 bases matching TRBD1. Germline V gene lookup returns CDR1 SGHRS and CDR2 YFSETQ. The CDR3 runs 14 residues. V gave up 4 bases and J gave up 8 bases; unmatched junction bases: 9. The chain's CDR3 is CASSAQSGTGGYTF. CDR3 sequence (DNA): TGCGCCAGCAGCGCCCAGTCGGGGACAGGGGGCTACACCTTC.

The gene calls are TRBV19 and TRBJ1-4; 9 bases map to TRBD1. Germline lookup yields CDR1 LNHDA and CDR2 SQIVND (reference sequence). V gave up 3 bases and J gave up 7 bases; unmatched junction bases: 15. The CDR3 extends over 18 amino acids. The CDR3 DNA follows: TGTGCCAGTAGTATGTGCTGGGACAGGGCAGGATGCACTGAAAAACTGTTTTTT. It yields the protein CASSMCWDRAGCTEKLFF.

This chain joins TRBV4-3 and TRBJ1-3; no clear D. The CDR3 is made up of 15 amino acids. Between the trimmed V and J ends, which lost 3 bases and 0 bases, there was a span of 9 bases. The germline V gene has CDR1 LGHNA and CDR2 YSLEER. The CDR3 nucleotides are TGCGCCAGCAGCCAGGAGGACCTCTCTGGAAACACCATATATTTT. Its translation: CASSQEDLSGNTIYF.

The rearrangement joins TRBV4-3 to TRBJ2-7; 8 bases align to TRBD2. Germline V lookup: CDR1 LGHNA, CDR2 YSLEER. V lost 0 bases and J lost 2; bases outside the gene matches: 6. CDR3 length: 16 residues. In DNA form, the CDR3 reads TGCGCCAGCAGCCAAGAACGGGGGGGGTTTACCTACGAGCAGTACTTC. Encoded protein: CASSQERGGFTYEQYF.

The gene calls are TRBV6-4 and TRBJ2-3, with 7 positions matching TRBD1. CDR1 and CDR2 from the germline V gene are MRHNA and SNTAGT. J was trimmed by 3 bases and V by 7 bases; bases with no gene match: 10. The length of the CDR3 is 15 residues. The chain's CDR3 is CASTRGSGLTDTQYF. DNA for the CDR3: TGTGCCAGCACCAGGGGGTCGGGTCTTACAGATACGCAGTATTTT.

This clone was counted a single time. The chain is built from TRBV19 and TRBJ1-5; possible D gene TRBD1, 5 bases. Germline loops: CDR1 LNHDA, CDR2 SQIVND (reference sequence). There are 17 residues in the CDR3. Trimming removed 3 bases from V and 6 bases from J, with 21 bases in between. The CDR3 region has the DNA TGTGCCAGTAGTATTTTTTTCGGGCAGGGCGGTGGTCAGCCCCAGCATTTT. Its translation is CASSIFFGQGGGQPQHF.

V and J are TRBV7-3 and TRBJ1-2; possibly TRBD1 for D (6 bases). The CDR3 sequence is 12 residues long. Per the germline V gene, CDR1 is SGHTA and CDR2 is FQGTGA. V shed 9 bases and J shed 8 bases, with 16 bases lying between them. The CDR3 here is CASGGGAGGYTF. The CDR3 DNA is TGTGCCAGTGGCGGGGGGGCGGGGGGCTACACCTTC. Full variable domain (missing parts from reference TRBV7-3 and TRBJ1-2): GAGVSQTPSNKVTEKGKYVELRCDPISGHTALYWYRQSLGQGPEFLIYFQGTGAADDSGLPNDRFFAVRPEGSVSTLKIQRTERGDSAVYLCASGGGAGGYTFGSGTRLTVV.

The chain links TRBV7-8 to TRBJ2-1; 7 nucleotides align to TRBD2. The CDR3 is 17 amino acids. V dropped 5 bases and J dropped 1; count of bases not matched to a gene: 11. The germline gives CDR1 SGHVS, CDR2 FQNEAQ. CDR3 loop: CASSGMRAGPSYNEQFF. The CDR3 DNA reads as TGTGCCAGCAGCGGCATGAGAGCGGGGCCTTCCTACAATGAGCAGTTCTTC.

The chain carries TRBV2 and TRBJ2-3; D is unclear. Germline V gene lookup returns CDR1 SNHLY and CDR2 FYNNEI. Trimming removed 8 bases from V and 0 bases from J, with 9 bases in between. The CDR3 has 13 residues. CDR3 coding DNA: TGTGCCAGCGCCACCAGTAGCACAGATACGCAGTATTTT. It yields the protein CASATSSTDTQYF.

V usage is TRBV4-2 and J usage is TRBJ2-5; D uncertain. The better agreement between TRBJ2-7 and the DNA end casts doubt on the J call. Germline CDR1 and CDR2: LGHNA and YNFKEQ. This CDR3 is 13 amino acids long. CDR3 sequence: CASSQYQAYEQYF. CDR3 DNA: TGTGCCAGCAGCCAATATCAGGCCTACGAGCAGTACTTC.

The chain carries TRBV7-9 and TRBJ2-1; D may be TRBD2 (6 bases). V shed 5 bases and J shed 8 bases, with 16 bases lying between them. The CDR3 sequence is 14 residues long. The germline V gene has CDR1 SEHNR and CDR2 FQNEAQ (reference sequence). Written as DNA, the CDR3 is TGTGCCAGCAGCCCTCCGGGACTGGGGCATGAGCAGTTCTTC. Its protein product is CASSPPGLGHEQFF.

V usage is TRBV5-1 and J usage is TRBJ2-7; 8 bases fit TRBD1. CDR1 and CDR2 (germline): SGHRS, YFSETQ. The length of the CDR3 is 16 residues. J lost 7 bases, V lost 4 bases, and 16 bases had no gene match. The CDR3 nucleotides read TGCGCCAGCAGCCTCAGTCCCGGGACAGGCTTTGGGGAGCAGTACTTC. Protein sequence: CASSLSPGTGFGEQYF.